The rows below give T cell receptor beta chains drawn from one sample of a study of technical replicates of blood from a few donors. TCRdb keeps only in-frame clones here, not all; method: immunoSEQ multiplex PCR. The top ten hold about 0.35% of the sample, which has 95,000 or so clones, 85% to 95% seen once. Material: T cells isolated from PBMCs. These receptor sequences come from a human donor in good health. CDR3s leave out the opening cysteine and the closing phenylalanine or tryptophan.

V: TRBV30; CDR3: AWSAGGWYIQY
V: TRBV7-9; CDR3: ASSTDSYEQF
V: TRBV14; CDR3: ASSRDRGLGAF
V: TRBV20-1; CDR3: SARPQGEAF
V: TRBV5-8; CDR3: ASSLTGNTEAF
V: TRBV5-1; CDR3: ASSLLRLPGANVLT
V: TRBV29-1; CDR3: SVGLGGSTDTQY
V: TRBV4-3; CDR3: ASSQDTRRAIY
V: TRBV28; CDR3: ASNKGLAQETQY
V: TRBV7-3; CDR3: ASSPRQGGFGELF
V: TRBV5-4; CDR3: ASSTGSLSGSDTQY
V: TRBV5-4; CDR3: ASSPSQRELF
V: TRBV27; CDR3: ASSFSSGSSYEQY
V: TRBV7-2; CDR3: ASSYGLGGEQF
V: TRBV9; CDR3: ASSVGLAGGGYEQY
V: TRBV7-7; CDR3: ASSRDRGGSDTQY
V: TRBV6-5; CDR3: ASIKQGGSGYGYT
V: TRBV7-8; CDR3: ASFDGGPYYEQY
V: TRBV6-5; CDR3: ASSGTSGRSVQY
V: TRBV9; CDR3: ASSVAGAPYNEQF
V: TRBV19; CDR3: ASSIDRSSYEQY
V: TRBV4-1; CDR3: ASSQDARGSYEQY